This T cell receptor (beta chain) was recovered during a study of blood T cell repertoires in COVID-19. Germline CDR1 and CDR2: SQVTM and ANQGSEA. The CDR3 loop spans 15 amino acids. Trimming took 3 bases from V and 1 from J, leaving 15 bases between them. Generated by immunoSEQ multiplex PCR, the TCRdb table keeps only in-frame clones and is missing some. The repertoire holds fewer than 700,000 clones, with roughly nine tenths as singletons. The V and J genes are TRBV29-1 and TRBJ1-1; D unclear. The sequence derives from a woman aged 50 to 60 with COVID-19, enrolled during active disease. The specimen sequenced was peripheral blood. CDR3 amino acids: CSVERNWVPNTEAFF. The CDR3 DNA reads TGCAGCGTTGAGAGGAACTGGGTTCCGAACACTGAAGCTTTCTTT.